This TCR beta chain derives from a study of PD-1 blockade in classical Hodgkin lymphoma. Whole-study results and caveats: Relapsed/refractory patients reportedly had the lowest baseline TCR diversity, below newly diagnosed patients, who were below healthy donors. While CD8+ TCR diversity did not rise significantly by C4D1, CD4+ TCR diversity did. Still unresolved is the cause of the repertoire differences, which may be disease activity or prior therapy.

Relapse was seen in all patients after autologous stem cell transplantation, and brentuximab vedotin exposure was variable. The data were produced by immunoSEQ multiplex PCR, yet TCRdb's version contains in-frame clones alone and is incomplete. The sample lists around 40,000 clones, around 80% occurring once. From germline, CDR1 is KGHSH and CDR2 LQKENI. This CDR3 has 13 amino acids. V dropped 4 bases and J dropped 7 bases, with 14 bases sitting between them. A word on this clone: Antigen: not known. Other DNA sequences in the same sample also yield this CDR3.

V is TRBV18 and J is TRBJ2-7; D ambiguous. This sequence was found in a human donor with classical Hodgkin lymphoma. Sequenced material: peripheral blood mononuclear cells (PBMCs), taken at baseline. This CDR3 reads CASSQSDIYEQYF. Written as DNA, the CDR3 is TGTGCCAGCTCACAAAGCGACATCTATGAGCAGTACTTC.